This T cell receptor (beta chain) was retrieved from a study of cytomegalovirus exposure and HLA in healthy donors. Notes on the study in general: Researchers counted 180 or so TCR beta chains as cytomegalovirus-associated. TCR clusters originating in the first cohort tended to co-occur in the 100 to 150 validation repertoires, according to a later analysis.

TCRdb's copy holds only in-frame clones and misses some; the assay was immunoSEQ multiplex PCR. The table has 160,000 or so clones, 87% seen once. The CDR3 sequence is 18 residues long. The germline V gene encodes CDR1 LGHNA and CDR2 YNFKEQ. The germline V and J ends were trimmed by 3 bases and 4 bases, with 23 bases remaining between them. To note about this clone: As yet, its antigen is unknown.

The sequencing input was PBMCs. This receptor was taken from a woman in her thirties in good health and CMV-seronegative. The chain uses TRBV4-2 and TRBJ2-3; D may be TRBD2 (7 bases). The CDR3 region has the DNA TGTGCCAGCAGCCAGCCCCCAGGGGCGGGGGTGGGAGCAGATACGCAGTATTTT. Amino acid sequence: CASSQPPGAGVGADTQYF.